The present T cell receptor (beta chain) was sequenced within a study of T cell responses to AZD1222 COVID-19 vaccine. Worth noting for this clone: Its antigen is still unknown.

Assay: immunoSEQ multiplex PCR; the TCRdb copy retains only in-frame clones and omits some. Seen here are tens of thousands of clones, approximately 86% observed once, and the top ten hold 6.9%. Germline CDR1 reads KGHSH; CDR2 reads LQKENI. The CDR3 runs to 13 residues. V lost 0 bases and J lost 7, with 10 bases in between. Study results and limitations: Close to half of spike-specific TCRs reportedly recognize unmutated variant regions. The donors showed a predominance of white British ancestry and of females, with possible underestimation of clonal diversity. Dominant CD4 TCR responses targeted spike regions 160-218 and 743-854. Recipients of AZD1222 seropositive at baseline numbered only 5 or 6.

The specimen was peripheral blood, collected 28 days after the second AZD1222 dose. The chain joins TRBV18 to TRBJ2-7, with D unresolved. This clonotype originated in an adult who received the AZD1222 COVID-19 vaccine. The CDR3 sequence is CASSPPMAQEQYF. The DNA of the CDR3 is TGTGCCAGCTCACCACCGATGGCCCAGGAGCAGTACTTC.